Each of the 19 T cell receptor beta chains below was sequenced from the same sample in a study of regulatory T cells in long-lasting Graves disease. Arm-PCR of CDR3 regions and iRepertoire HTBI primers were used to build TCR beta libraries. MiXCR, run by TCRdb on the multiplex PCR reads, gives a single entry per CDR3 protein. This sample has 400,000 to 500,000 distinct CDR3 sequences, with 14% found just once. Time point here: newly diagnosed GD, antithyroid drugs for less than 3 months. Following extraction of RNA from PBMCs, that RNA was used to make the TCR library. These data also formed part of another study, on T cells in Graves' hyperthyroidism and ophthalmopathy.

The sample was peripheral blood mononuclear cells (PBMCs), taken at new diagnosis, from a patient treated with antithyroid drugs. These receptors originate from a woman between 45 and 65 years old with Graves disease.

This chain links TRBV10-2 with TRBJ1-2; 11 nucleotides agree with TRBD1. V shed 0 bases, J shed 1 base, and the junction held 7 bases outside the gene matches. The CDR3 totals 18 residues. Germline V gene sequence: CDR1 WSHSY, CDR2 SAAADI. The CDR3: CASSESRTGGAGNYGYTF. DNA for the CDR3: TGCGCCAGCAGTGAGTCAAGGACAGGGGGCGCCGGTAACTATGGCTACACCTTC.

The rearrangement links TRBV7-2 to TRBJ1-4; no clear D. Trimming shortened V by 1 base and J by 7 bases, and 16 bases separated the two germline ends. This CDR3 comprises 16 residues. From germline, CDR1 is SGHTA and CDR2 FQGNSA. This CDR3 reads CASSLVLSEGGEKLFF. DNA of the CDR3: TGTGCCAGCAGCTTAGTTCTATCGGAAGGAGGTGAAAAACTGTTTTTT.

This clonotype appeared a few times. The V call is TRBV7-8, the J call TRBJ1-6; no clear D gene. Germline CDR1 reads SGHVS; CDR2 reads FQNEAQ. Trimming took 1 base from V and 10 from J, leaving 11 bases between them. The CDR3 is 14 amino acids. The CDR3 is CASSLDGFLSPLHF. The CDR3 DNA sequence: TGTGCCAGCAGCTTAGATGGTTTTCTATCACCCCTCCACTTT.

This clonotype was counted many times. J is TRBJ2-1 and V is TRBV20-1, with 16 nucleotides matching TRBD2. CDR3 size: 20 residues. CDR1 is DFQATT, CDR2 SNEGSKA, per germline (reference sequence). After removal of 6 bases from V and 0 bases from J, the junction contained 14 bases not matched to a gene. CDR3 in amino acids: CSAPTGTGLAGGSSYNEQFF. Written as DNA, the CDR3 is TGCAGTGCCCCGACAGGAACGGGACTAGCGGGAGGGAGCTCCTACAATGAGCAGTTCTTC.

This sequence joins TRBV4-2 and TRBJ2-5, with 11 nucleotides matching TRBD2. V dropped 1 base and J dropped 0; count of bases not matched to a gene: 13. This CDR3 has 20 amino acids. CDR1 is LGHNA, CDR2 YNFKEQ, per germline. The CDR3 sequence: CASSQGPVLAGGQYQETQYF. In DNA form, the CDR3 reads TGTGCCAGCAGCCAAGGTCCCGTTCTAGCGGGAGGACAGTACCAAGAGACCCAGTACTTC.

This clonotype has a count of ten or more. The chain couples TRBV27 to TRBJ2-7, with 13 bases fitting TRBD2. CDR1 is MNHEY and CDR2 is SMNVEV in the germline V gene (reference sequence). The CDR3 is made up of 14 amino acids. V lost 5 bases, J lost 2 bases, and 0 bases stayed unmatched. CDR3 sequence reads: CASSGLAGAYEQYF. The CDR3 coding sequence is TGTGCCAGCAGTGGACTAGCGGGGGCCTACGAGCAGTACTTC.

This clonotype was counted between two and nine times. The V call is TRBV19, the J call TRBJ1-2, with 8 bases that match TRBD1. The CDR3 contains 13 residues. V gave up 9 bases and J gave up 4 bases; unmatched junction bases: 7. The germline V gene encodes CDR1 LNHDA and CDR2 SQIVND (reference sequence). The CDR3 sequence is CASRQGLGYGYTF. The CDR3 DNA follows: TGTGCCAGCCGACAGGGGTTAGGCTATGGCTACACCTTC.

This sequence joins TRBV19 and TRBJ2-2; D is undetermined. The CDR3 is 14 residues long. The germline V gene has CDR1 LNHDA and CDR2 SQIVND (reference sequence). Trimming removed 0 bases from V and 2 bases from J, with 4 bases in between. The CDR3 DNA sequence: TGTGCCAGTAGTATAGACATAAACACCGGGGAGCTGTTTTTT. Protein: CASSIDINTGELFF.

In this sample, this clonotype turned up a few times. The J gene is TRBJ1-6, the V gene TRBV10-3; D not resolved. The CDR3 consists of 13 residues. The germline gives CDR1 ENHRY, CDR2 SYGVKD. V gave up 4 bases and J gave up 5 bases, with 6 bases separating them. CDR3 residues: CAISVVNNSPLHF. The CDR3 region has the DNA TGTGCCATCAGTGTAGTGAATAATTCACCCCTCCACTTT.

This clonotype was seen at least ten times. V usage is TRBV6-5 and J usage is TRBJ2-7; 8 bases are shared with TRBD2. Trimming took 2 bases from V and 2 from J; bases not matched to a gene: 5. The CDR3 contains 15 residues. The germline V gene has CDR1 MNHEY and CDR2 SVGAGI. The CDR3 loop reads CASSYGAGETYEQYF. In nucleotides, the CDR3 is TGTGCCAGCAGTTACGGAGCGGGAGAAACCTACGAGCAGTACTTC.

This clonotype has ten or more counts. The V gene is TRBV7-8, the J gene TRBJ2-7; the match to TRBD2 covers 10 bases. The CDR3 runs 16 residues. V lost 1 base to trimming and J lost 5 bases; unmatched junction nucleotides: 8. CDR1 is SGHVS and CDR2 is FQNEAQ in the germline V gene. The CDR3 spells CASSLVALAGDHEQYF. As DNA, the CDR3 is TGTGCCAGCAGCTTAGTAGCTCTAGCGGGAGATCACGAGCAGTACTTC. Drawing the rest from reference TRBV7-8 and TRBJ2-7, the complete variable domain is GAGVSQSPRYKVAKRGQDVALRCDPISGHVSLFWYQQALGQGPEFLTYFQNEAQLDKSGLPSDRFFAERPEGSVSTLKIQRTQQEDSAVYLCASSLVALAGDHEQYFGPGTRLTVT.

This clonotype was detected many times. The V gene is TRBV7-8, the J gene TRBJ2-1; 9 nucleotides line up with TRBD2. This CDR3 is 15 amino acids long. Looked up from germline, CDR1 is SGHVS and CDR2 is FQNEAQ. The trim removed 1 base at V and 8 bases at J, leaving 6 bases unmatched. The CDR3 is CASSLEAGGPYEQFF. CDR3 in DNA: TGTGCCAGCAGCTTAGAGGCGGGAGGGCCCTATGAGCAGTTCTTC.

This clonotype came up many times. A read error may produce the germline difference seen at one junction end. CDR3 sequence reads: CASSLAAGENTEAFF. The CDR3, as DNA: TGTGCCAGCAGCTTAGCGGCAGGGGAGAACACTGAAGCTTTCTTT. The chain joins TRBV5-1 to TRBJ1-1, with D maybe TRBD1 (6 bases). Looked up from germline, CDR1 is SGHRS and CDR2 is YFSETQ. The CDR3 extends over 15 amino acids.

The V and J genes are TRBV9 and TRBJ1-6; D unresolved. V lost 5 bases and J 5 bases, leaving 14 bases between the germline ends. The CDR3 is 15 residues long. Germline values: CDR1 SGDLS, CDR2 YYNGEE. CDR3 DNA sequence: TGTGCCAGCAGTCGACAAGCGATTAATAATTCACCCCTCCACTTT. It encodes CASSRQAINNSPLHF.

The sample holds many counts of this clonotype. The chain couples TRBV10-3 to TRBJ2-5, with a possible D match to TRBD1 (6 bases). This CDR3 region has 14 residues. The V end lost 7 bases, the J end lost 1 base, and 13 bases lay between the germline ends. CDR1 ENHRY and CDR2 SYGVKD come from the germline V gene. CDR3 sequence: CAINRDTFQETQYF. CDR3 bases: TGTGCCATCAATCGGGACACCTTCCAAGAGACCCAGTACTTC.

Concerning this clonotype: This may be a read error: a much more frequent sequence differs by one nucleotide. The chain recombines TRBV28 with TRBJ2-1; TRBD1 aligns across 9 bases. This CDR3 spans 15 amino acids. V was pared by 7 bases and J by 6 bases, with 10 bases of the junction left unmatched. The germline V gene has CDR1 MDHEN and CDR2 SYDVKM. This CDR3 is CASIRDRAVSNEQFF. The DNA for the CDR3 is TGTGCCAGCATTCGGGACAGGGCTGTTAGCAATGAGCAGTTCTTC. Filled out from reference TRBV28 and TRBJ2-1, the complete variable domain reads DVKVTQSSRYLVKRTGEKVFLECVQDMDHENMFWYRQDPGLGLRLIYFSYDVKMKEKGDIPEGYSVSREKKERFSLILESASTNQTSMYLCASIRDRAVSNEQFFGPGTRLTVL.

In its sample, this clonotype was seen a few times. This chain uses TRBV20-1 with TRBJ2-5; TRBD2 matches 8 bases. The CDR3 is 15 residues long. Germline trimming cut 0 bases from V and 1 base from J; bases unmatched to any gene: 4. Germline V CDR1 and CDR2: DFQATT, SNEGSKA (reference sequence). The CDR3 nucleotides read TGCAGTGCTAGAGATAGCACTAGCGGCCAAGAGACCCAGTACTTC. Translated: CSARDSTSGQETQYF.

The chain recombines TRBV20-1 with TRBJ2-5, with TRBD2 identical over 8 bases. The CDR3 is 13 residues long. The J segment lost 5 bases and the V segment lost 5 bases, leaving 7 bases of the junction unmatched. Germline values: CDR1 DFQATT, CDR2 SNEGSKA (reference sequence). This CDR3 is CSARGTSGETQYF. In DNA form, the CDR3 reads TGCAGTGCTCGCGGGACTAGTGGTGAGACCCAGTACTTC.

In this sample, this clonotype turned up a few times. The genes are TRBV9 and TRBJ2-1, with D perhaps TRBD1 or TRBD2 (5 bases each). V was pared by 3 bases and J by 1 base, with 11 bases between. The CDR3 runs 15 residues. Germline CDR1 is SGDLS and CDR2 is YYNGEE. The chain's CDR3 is CASSEERGSYNEQFF. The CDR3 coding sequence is TGTGCCAGCAGCGAAGAGAGGGGTTCCTACAATGAGCAGTTCTTC.